Presented here are 4 T cell receptor beta chains from one specimen sequenced in a study of patients and donors after allogeneic stem cell transplantation. TCRdb recomputed calls from the RT-PCR reads with MiXCR, one row per CDR3 protein. The data show approximately 430,000 distinct CDR3 sequences, around 15% seen once. The source material was blood, either unsorted or a sorted T cell fraction (not recorded which). The receptors stem from a human donor who was either an allogeneic HSCT recipient or a stem cell or donor lymphocyte infusion donor (not recorded which). It is not recorded whose cells these are; they may come from a transplant donor.

The rearrangement links TRBV4-1 to TRBJ2-1; TRBD1 agrees at 7 bases. V lost 4 bases and J lost 4; bases outside the gene matches: 4. The length of the CDR3 is 14 residues. Per germline, CDR1 MGHRA and CDR2 YSYEKL. The CDR3 DNA follows: TGCGCCAGCAGCCCCCAGGGGGTTTACAATGAGCAGTTCTTC. This sequence encodes CASSPQGVYNEQFF.

This clonotype was detected only a few times. The chain couples TRBV5-1 to TRBJ1-4; D is undetermined. Germline V gives CDR1 SGHRS, CDR2 YFSETQ. This CDR3 region has 15 residues. Between the trimmed V and J ends, which lost 4 bases and 5 bases, there was a span of 15 bases. CDR3 nucleotides: TGCGCCAGCAGCCTATCGGATGGGAGAAATGAAAAACTGTTTTTT. Translated: CASSLSDGRNEKLFF.

The chain joins TRBV12-3 or TRBV12-4 to TRBJ1-6; D uncertain. The length of the CDR3 is 13 residues. Between the trimmed V and J ends, which lost 5 bases and 9 bases, there was a span of 11 bases. CDR3 sequence (DNA): TGTGCCAGCAGTCCCCTTGACCCTTCACCCCTCCACTTT. It specifies CASSPLDPSPLHF.

The chain recombines TRBV12-3 or TRBV12-4 with TRBJ2-1, with D possibly matching TRBD1 (8 bases). V gave up 5 bases and J gave up 8 bases, with 16 bases separating them. The CDR3 spans 14 residues. The CDR3 DNA reads as TGTGCCAGCAGTGTACTACAGGGGGGGCATGAGCAGTTCTTC. As protein: CASSVLQGGHEQFF.